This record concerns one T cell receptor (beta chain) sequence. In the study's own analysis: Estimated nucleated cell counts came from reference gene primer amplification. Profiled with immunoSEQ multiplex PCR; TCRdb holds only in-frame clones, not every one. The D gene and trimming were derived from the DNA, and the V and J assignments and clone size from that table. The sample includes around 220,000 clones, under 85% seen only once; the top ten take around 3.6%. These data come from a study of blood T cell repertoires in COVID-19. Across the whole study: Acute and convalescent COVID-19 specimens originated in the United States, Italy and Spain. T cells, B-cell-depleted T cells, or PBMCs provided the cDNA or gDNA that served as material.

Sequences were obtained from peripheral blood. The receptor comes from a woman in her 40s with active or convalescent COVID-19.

CDR3 amino acids: CASSRGQYYSNQPQHF. CDR3 DNA sequence: TGTGCCAGCAGCCGAGGACAGTATTATAGCAATCAGCCCCAGCATTTT. The rearrangement joins TRBV2 to TRBJ1-5; D is possibly TRBD1 (6 bases). The V and J ends lost 6 bases and 0 bases respectively, with 15 bases between them. CDR3 length: 16 amino acids. The germline V gene has CDR1 SNHLY and CDR2 FYNNEI.